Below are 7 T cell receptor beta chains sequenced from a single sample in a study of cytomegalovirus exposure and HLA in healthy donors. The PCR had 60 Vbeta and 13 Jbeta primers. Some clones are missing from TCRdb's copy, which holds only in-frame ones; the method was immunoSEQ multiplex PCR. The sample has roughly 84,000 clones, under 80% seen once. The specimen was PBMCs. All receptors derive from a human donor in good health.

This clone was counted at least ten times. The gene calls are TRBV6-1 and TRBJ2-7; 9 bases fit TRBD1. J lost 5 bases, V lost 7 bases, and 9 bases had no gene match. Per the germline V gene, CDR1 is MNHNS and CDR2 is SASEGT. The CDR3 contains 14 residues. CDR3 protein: CASTPTGTGNEQYF. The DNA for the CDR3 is TGTGCCAGCACTCCAACCGGGACAGGGAACGAGCAGTACTTC.

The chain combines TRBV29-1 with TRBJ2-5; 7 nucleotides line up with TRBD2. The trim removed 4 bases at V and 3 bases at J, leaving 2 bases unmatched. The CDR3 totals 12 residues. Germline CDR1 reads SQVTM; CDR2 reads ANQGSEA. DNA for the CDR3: TGCAGCGTTGGGGCGGGAGAAGAGACCCAGTACTTC. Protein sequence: CSVGAGEETQYF.

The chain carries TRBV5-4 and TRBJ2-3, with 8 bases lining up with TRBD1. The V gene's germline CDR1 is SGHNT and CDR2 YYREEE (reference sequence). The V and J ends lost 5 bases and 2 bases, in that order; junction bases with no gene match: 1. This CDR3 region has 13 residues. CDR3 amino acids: CASRTGVTDTQYF. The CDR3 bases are TGTGCCAGCAGGACAGGGGTCACAGATACGCAGTATTTT.

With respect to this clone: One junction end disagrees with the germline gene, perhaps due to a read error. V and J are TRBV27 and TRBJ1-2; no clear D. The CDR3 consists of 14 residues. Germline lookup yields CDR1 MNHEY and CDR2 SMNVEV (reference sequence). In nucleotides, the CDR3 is TGTGCCAGCAGTTTAGGTTTTGTAGGTCGCGACTTAGCCTTC. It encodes CASSLGFVGRDLAF.

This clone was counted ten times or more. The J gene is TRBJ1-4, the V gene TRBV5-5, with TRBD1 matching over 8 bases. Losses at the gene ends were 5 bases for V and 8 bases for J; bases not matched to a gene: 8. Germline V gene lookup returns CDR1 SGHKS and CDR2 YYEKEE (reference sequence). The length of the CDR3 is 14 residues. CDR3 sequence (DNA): TGTGCCAGCAGATCTACAGGGGGTTGGGAAAAACTGTTTTTT. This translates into CASRSTGGWEKLFF.

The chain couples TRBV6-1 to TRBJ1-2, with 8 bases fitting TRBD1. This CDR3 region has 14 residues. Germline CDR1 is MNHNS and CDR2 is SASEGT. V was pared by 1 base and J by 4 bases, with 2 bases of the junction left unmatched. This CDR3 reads CASSEGTGPYGYTF. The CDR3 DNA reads TGTGCCAGCAGTGAAGGGACAGGGCCCTATGGCTACACCTTC.

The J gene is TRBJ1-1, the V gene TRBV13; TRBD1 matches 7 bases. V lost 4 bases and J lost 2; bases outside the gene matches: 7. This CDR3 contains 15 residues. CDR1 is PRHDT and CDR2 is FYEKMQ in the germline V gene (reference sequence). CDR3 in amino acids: CASSYPGQPNTEAFF. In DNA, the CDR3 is TGTGCCAGCAGCTACCCGGGACAGCCCAACACTGAAGCTTTCTTT.